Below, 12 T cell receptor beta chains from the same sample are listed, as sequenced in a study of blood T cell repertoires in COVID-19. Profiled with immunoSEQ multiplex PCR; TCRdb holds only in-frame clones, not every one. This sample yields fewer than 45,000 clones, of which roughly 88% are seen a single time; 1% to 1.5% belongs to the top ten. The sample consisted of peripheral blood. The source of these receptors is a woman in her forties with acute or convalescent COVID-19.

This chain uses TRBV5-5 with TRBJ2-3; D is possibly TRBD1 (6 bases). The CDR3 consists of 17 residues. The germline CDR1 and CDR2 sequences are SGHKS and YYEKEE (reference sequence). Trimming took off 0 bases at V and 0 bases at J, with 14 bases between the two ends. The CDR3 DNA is TGTGCCAGCAGCTTGGGAGGGGGAACGCTTAGCACAGATACGCAGTATTTT. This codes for CASSLGGGTLSTDTQYF.

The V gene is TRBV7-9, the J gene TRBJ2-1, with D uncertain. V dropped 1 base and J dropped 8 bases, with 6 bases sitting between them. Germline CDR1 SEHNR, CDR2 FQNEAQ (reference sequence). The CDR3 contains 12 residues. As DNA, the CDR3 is TGTGCCAGCAGCTTAGTGTCGGATGAGCAGTTCTTC. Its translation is CASSLVSDEQFF.

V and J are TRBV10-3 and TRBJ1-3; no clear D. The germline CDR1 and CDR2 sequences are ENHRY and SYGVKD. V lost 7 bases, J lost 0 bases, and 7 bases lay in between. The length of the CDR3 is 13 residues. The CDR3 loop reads CAITSVSGNTIYF. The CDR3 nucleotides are TGTGCCATCACCAGTGTCTCTGGAAACACCATATATTTT.

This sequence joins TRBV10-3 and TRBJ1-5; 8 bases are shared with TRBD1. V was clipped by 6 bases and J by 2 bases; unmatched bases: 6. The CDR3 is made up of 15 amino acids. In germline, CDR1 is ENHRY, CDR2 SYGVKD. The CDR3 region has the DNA TGTGCCATCAGCCAAGGACAGGGAGGCAATCAGCCCCAGCATTTT. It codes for CAISQGQGGNQPQHF.

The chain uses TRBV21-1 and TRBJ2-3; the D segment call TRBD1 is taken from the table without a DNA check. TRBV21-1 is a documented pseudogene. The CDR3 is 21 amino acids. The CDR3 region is CASSMNLGPNPRQGLTDTQYF. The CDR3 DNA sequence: TGTGCCAGCAGCATGAATCTCGGGCCCAACCCGAGACAGGGATTAACAGATACGCAGTATTTT.

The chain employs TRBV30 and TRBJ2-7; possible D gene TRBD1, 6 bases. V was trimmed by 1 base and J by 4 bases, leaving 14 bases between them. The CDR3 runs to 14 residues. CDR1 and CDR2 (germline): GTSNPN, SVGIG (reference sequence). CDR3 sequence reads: CAWSGRDKTYEQYF. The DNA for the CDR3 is TGTGCCTGGAGTGGCCGGGACAAGACTTACGAGCAGTACTTC.

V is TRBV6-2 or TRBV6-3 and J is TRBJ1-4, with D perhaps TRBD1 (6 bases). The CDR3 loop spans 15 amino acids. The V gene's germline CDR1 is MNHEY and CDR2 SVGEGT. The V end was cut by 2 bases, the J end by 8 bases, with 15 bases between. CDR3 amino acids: CASSYRDTGREKLFF. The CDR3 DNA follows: TGTGCCAGCAGTTACCGGGACACGGGTAGGGAAAAACTGTTTTTT.

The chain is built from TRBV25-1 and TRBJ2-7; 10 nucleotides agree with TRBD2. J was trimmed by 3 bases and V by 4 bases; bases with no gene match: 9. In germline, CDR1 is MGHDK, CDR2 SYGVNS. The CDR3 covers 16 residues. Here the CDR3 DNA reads TGTGCCAGCAGTGCTCATACCGGACTAGCGGACTACGAGCAGTACTTC. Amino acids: CASSAHTGLADYEQYF.

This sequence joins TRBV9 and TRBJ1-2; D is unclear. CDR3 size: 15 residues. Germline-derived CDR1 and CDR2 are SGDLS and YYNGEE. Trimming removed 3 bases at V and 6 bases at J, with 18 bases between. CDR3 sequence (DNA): TGTGCCAGCAGCGGAGGCACCCCGAGATTAGATGGCTACACCTTC. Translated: CASSGGTPRLDGYTF.

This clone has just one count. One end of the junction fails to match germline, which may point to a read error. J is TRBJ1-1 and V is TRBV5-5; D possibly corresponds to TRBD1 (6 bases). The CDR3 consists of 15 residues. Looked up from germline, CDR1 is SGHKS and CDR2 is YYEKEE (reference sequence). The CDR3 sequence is CASGFGQTRNTEAFF. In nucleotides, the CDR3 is TGTGCCAGCGGCTTCGGACAGACCAGGAACACTGAAGCTTTCTTT. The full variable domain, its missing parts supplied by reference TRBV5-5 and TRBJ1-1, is DAGVTQSPTHLIKTRGQQVTLRCSPISGHKSVSWYQQVLGQGPQFIFQYYEKEERGRGNFPDRFSARQFPNYSSELNVNALLLGDSALYLCASGFGQTRNTEAFFGQGTRLTVV.

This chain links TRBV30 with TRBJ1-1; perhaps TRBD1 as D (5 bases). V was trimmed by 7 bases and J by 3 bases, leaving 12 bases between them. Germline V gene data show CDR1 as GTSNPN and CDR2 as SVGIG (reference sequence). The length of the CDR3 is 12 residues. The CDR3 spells CALRQRDTEAFF. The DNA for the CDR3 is TGTGCCTTGAGACAGAGGGACACTGAAGCTTTCTTT. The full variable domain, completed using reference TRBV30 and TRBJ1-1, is SQTIHQWPATLVQPVGSPLSLECTVEGTSNPNLYWYRQAAGRGLQLLFYSVGIGQISSEVPQNLSASRPQDRQFILSSKKLLLSDSGFYLCALRQRDTEAFFGQGTRLTVV.

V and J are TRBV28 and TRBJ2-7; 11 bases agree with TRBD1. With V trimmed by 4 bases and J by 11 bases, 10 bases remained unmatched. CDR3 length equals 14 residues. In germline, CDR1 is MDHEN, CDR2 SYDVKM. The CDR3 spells CASSSGGQGDREYF. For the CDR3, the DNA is TGTGCCAGCAGTTCAGGGGGACAGGGGGACAGGGAGTACTTC.